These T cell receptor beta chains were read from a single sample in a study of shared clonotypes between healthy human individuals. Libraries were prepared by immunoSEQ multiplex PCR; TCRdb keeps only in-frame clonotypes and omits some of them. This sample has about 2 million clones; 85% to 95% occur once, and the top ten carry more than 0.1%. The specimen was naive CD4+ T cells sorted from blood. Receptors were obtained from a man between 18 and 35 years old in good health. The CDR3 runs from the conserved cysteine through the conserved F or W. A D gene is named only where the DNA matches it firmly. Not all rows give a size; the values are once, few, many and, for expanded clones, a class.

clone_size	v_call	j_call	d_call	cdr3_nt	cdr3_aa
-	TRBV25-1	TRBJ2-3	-	TGTGCCAGCAGTGAACGTAGTTCCACAGATACGCAGTATTTT	CASSERSSTDTQYF
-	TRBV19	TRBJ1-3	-	TGTGCCAGTACCTATAGCGTATTTAGTGGAAACACCATATATTTT	CASTYSVFSGNTIYF
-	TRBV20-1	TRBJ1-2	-	TGCAGTGCTAGGGGGCTACGAGGCTACACCTTC	CSARGLRGYTF
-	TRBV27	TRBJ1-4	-	TGTGCCAGCAGTTTACCAGGGGAAAAACTGTTTTTT	CASSLPGEKLFF
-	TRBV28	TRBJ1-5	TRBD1	TGTGCCAGCAGTTTACGGGACAGGGTGGTGGGGCAGCCCCAGCATTTT	CASSLRDRVVGQPQHF
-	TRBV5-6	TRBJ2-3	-	TGTGCCAGCAGTACCCGACAGGCTAGCACAGATACGCAGTATTTT	CASSTRQASTDTQYF
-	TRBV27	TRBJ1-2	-	TGTGCCAGCAGCCGGACTGAGAACTATGGCTACACCTTC	CASSRTENYGYTF
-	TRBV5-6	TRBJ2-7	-	TGTGCCAGCAGCCTACGCGGAATGGAATACGAGCAGTACTTC	CASSLRGMEYEQYF
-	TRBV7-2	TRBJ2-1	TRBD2	TGTGCCAGCAGCCTTCCCTTTAGCGGGAGAATTTACAATGAGCAGTTCTTC	CASSLPFSGRIYNEQFF
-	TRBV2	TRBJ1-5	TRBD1	TGTGCCAGCAGCGGCGGACAGGGAGGCAATCAGCCCCAGCATTTT	CASSGGQGGNQPQHF
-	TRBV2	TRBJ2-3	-	TGTGCCAGCAAGGACAGAACTAGCACAGATACGCAGTATTTT	CASKDRTSTDTQYF
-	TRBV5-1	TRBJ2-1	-	TGCGCCAGCAGCTTGGGGAGACTAAGCGGGTTGTCCTACAATGAGCAGTTCTTC	CASSLGRLSGLSYNEQFF
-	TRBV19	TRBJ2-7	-	TGTGCCAGTTGCGTCACGGGCGAGCAGTACTTC	CASCVTGEQYF
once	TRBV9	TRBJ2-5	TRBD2	TGTGCCAGCAGCCATCTAGCGGGGGGCAAGACCCAGTACTTC	CASSHLAGGKTQYF
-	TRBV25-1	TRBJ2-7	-	TGTGCCAGCAGTGGCCCAAGCACAGGGTCCGAGCAGTACTTC	CASSGPSTGSEQYF
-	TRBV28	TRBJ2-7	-	TGTGCCAGCAGTATGGGACTGATCTACGAGCAGTACTTC	CASSMGLIYEQYF
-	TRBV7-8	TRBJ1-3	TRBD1	TGTGCCAGCAGCCTGACCGAAGGGGGCGCCGGAAACACCATATATTTT	CASSLTEGGAGNTIYF
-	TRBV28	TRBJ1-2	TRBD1	TGTGCCAGCGGTGGACAGGGGGCACCTAACTATGGCTACACCTTC	CASGGQGAPNYGYTF
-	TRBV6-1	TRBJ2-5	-	TGTGCCAGCAGTGAATCGTCCGGGAGCGGGACCCAGTACTTC	CASSESSGSGTQYF
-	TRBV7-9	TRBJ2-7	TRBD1	TGTGCCAGCAGCTGGGACAGGGGCCGAGATGAGCAGTACTTC	CASSWDRGRDEQYF
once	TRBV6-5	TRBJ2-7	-	TGTGCCAGCAGTTCCGCCGGGACAACCGCCTACGAGCAGTACTTC	CASSSAGTTAYEQYF
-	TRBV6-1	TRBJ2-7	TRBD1	TGTGCCAGCATTACTGGGACAGGGGGCTACGAGCAGTACTTC	CASITGTGGYEQYF
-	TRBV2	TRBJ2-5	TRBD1	TGTGCCAGCAGTGGGGGACAGTCGTACCAAGAGACCCAGTACTTC	CASSGGQSYQETQYF
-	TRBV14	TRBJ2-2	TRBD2	TGTGCCAGCAGACCTAGCGGGAGCACCGGGGAGCTGTTTTTT	CASRPSGSTGELFF
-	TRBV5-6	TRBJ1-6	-	TGTGCCAGCAGCTTGGGAGAGTATAATTCACCCCTCCACTTT	CASSLGEYNSPLHF
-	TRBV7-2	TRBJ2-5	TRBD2	TGTGCCAGCAGCATTGGGGTAGCGGGAGGCGAAGAGACCCAGTACTTC	CASSIGVAGGEETQYF
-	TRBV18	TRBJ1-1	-	TGTGCCAGCTCACCACAGGGCTTGGACACTGAAGCTTTCTTT	CASSPQGLDTEAFF
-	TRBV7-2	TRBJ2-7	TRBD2	TGTGCCAGCAGCCCGGGACTAGCGGGAGCTGAAGAGCAGTACTTC	CASSPGLAGAEEQYF